Below are 13 T cell receptor beta chains sequenced from a single sample in a study of T cells in Graves' hyperthyroidism and ophthalmopathy. Amplified regions were TCR beta CDR3 sequences from RNA transcripts. First-round RT-PCR targeting the TCR CDR3 was performed with the HTBI primer set. TCRdb passed the multiplex PCR reads through MiXCR, listing each CDR3 protein once. The sample includes 600,000 to 700,000 distinct CDR3 sequences, just under 45% seen only once; the top ten take under 8%. Sequenced input: peripheral blood or thyroid tissue (not recorded which). The source is an adult man with Graves' disease, either hyperthyroidism or ophthalmopathy (not recorded which).

This clonotype showed up many times. The chain couples TRBV7-2 to TRBJ1-1, with TRBD1 identical over 8 bases. CDR1 and CDR2 (germline): SGHTA, FQGNSA. The CDR3 consists of 15 residues. The V segment lost 1 base and the J segment 5 bases; nucleotides outside the gene matches: 6. The chain's CDR3 is CASSLDVRGLTEAFF. The CDR3 nucleotides read TGTGCCAGCAGCTTAGATGTCAGGGGGCTAACTGAAGCTTTCTTT.

The genes are TRBV7-2 and TRBJ1-1; 8 nucleotides align to TRBD1. V shed 4 bases and J 5 bases; nucleotides not matched to a gene: 9. The CDR3 consists of 15 residues. From germline, CDR1 is SGHTA and CDR2 FQGNSA. The CDR3 protein is CASSSQTGAGTEAFF. DNA for the CDR3: TGTGCCAGCAGCTCTCAGACAGGGGCAGGTACTGAAGCTTTCTTT.

This clonotype appeared many times. The chain carries TRBV7-9 and TRBJ2-5, with a possible D match to TRBD2 (5 bases). Deletions cut 1 base from V and 2 bases from J, with 17 bases between. Germline assignment: CDR1 SEHNR and CDR2 FQNEAQ (reference sequence). The CDR3 sequence is 17 residues long. CDR3 coding DNA: TGTGCCAGCAGCTTAGTCGCGGATGCGGGTTGGCAAGAGACCCAGTACTTC. The encoded protein is CASSLVADAGWQETQYF.

This rearrangement joins TRBV7-9 to TRBJ2-7; 8 nucleotides line up with TRBD1. The CDR3 is 17 residues long. Trimming at V came to 1 base and at J to 0 bases, leaving 8 bases not matched to a gene. CDR1 is SEHNR and CDR2 is FQNEAQ in the germline V gene (reference sequence). The CDR3 bases are TGTGCCAGCAGCTTAGGCTCGACAGGGGTCTCCTCCTACGAGCAGTACTTC. Translated: CASSLGSTGVSSYEQYF.

V usage is TRBV7-2 and J usage is TRBJ2-7; D is perhaps TRBD2 (5 bases). The CDR3 is 16 residues long. The V gene's germline CDR1 is SGHTA and CDR2 FQGNSA. The V gene lost 4 bases and the J gene lost 3 bases, with 19 bases spanning the gap. The CDR3 loop reads CASSSTRSRIHYEQYF. The CDR3, as DNA: TGTGCCAGCAGCTCCACTAGGTCCAGGATCCACTACGAGCAGTACTTC.

On this clonotype: A read error may account for a junction end that differs from germline. The rearrangement uses TRBV10-3 and TRBJ1-2; no definite D call. The CDR3 covers 13 residues. The germline V gene has CDR1 ENHRY and CDR2 SYGVKD. CDR3 coding DNA: TGTGCCAGCAGTGACGCATCCTTTTATGGCTACACCTTC. Protein product: CASSDASFYGYTF.

Ten or more counts support this clonotype. This chain uses TRBV7-8 with TRBJ2-5; D is unresolved. The CDR3 runs to 15 residues. Trimming pared 6 bases from V and 2 bases from J, leaving 16 bases between. CDR1 is SGHVS and CDR2 is FQNEAQ in the germline V gene. The CDR3 sequence is CASRSKSHTQETQYF. The CDR3 nucleotides read TGTGCCAGCAGGTCTAAATCCCACACTCAAGAGACCCAGTACTTC.

The sample holds many counts of this clonotype. V gene TRBV19 combines with J gene TRBJ1-6, with TRBD1 as a possible D gene (5 bases). Trimming took off 9 bases at V and 6 bases at J, with 12 bases between the two ends. Germline V gene data show CDR1 as LNHDA and CDR2 as SQIVND (reference sequence). The CDR3 contains 13 residues. CDR3 sequence (DNA): TGTGCCAGCCGACAGACTACTAATTCACCCCTCCACTTT. This sequence encodes CASRQTTNSPLHF. Drawing the rest from reference TRBV19 and TRBJ1-6, the complete variable domain is DGGITQSPKYLFRKEGQNVTLSCEQNLNHDAMYWYRQDPGQGLRLIYYSQIVNDFQKGDIAEGYSVSREKKESFPLTVTSAQKNPTAFYLCASRQTTNSPLHFGNGTRLTVT.

This clonotype was recorded a few times. The CDR3 sequence is CASRPHGANTEAFF. For the CDR3, the DNA is TGTGCCAGCAGGCCGCATGGGGCGAACACTGAAGCTTTCTTT. The chain is built from TRBV9 and TRBJ1-1; possibly TRBD1 for D (5 bases). Trimming removed 5 bases from V and 1 base from J, with 12 bases in between. The CDR3 sequence is 14 residues long. Germline assignment: CDR1 SGDLS and CDR2 YYNGEE.

The chain links TRBV19 to TRBJ1-1; possibly TRBD1 for D (5 bases). V lost 4 bases, J lost 1 base, and 10 bases lay in between. CDR1 is LNHDA, CDR2 SQIVND, per germline (reference sequence). The CDR3 consists of 14 residues. The CDR3: CASSKGRANTEAFF. DNA of the CDR3: TGTGCCAGTAGTAAGGGACGGGCGAACACTGAAGCTTTCTTT.

There are a few counts of this clonotype. The chain couples TRBV2 to TRBJ2-7, with a possible D match to TRBD1 (5 bases). V shed 6 bases and J shed 6 bases, with 15 bases lying between them. Germline values: CDR1 SNHLY, CDR2 FYNNEI. The CDR3 totals 13 residues. CDR3 sequence (DNA): TGTGCCAGCAGCCGAGTGGGGCCCCGCGAGCAGTACTTC. Translating it yields CASSRVGPREQYF.

V and J are TRBV20-1 and TRBJ1-2; D unresolved. CDR1 and CDR2 (germline): DFQATT, SNEGSKA (reference sequence). The CDR3 is made up of 15 amino acids. V lost 0 bases and J 4 bases, leaving 15 bases between the germline ends. DNA of the CDR3: TGCAGTGCTAGAGATCTGGAGGGTTACCCCTATGGCTACACCTTC. It yields the protein CSARDLEGYPYGYTF.

This clonotype occurred a few times. The V gene is TRBV7-2, the J gene TRBJ1-1; 7 nucleotides match TRBD1. The V and J ends lost 5 bases and 4 bases, in that order; junction bases with no gene match: 10. Germline assignment: CDR1 SGHTA and CDR2 FQGNSA. The CDR3 is 15 residues long. CDR3 residues: CASSTRGGLGTEAFF. The CDR3 nucleotides read TGTGCCAGCAGCACTCGAGGGGGCTTAGGCACTGAAGCTTTCTTT.